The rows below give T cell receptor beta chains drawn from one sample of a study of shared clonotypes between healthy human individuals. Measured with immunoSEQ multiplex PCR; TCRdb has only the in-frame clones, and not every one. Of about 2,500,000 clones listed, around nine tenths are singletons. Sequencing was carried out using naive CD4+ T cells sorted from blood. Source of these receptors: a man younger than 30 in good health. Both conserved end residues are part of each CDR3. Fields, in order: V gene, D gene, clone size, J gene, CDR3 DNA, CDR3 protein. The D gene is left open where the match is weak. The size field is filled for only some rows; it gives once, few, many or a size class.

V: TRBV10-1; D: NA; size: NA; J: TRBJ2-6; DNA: TGCGCCAGCAGTGAGAACGGACAAAGATTCTCTGGGGCCAACGTCCTGACTTTC; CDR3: CASSENGQRFSGANVLTF
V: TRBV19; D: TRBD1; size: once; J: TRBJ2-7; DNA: TGTGCCAGTAGCCAGGAGATGGGGACAGTTACCTACGAGCAGTACTTC; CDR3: CASSQEMGTVTYEQYF
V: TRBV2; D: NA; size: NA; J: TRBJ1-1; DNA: TGTGCCAGCAGTGAAGCTTGGTCAAACACTGAAGCTTTCTTT; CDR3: CASSEAWSNTEAFF
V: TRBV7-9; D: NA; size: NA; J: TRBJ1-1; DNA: TGTGCCAGCAGCAAGTACGCGGGGACTGAAGCTTTCTTT; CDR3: CASSKYAGTEAFF
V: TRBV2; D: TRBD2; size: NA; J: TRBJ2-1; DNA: TGTGCCAGCAGTGAAGGACTAGCTTCCCGGGGTGGTGAGCAGTTCTTC; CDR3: CASSEGLASRGGEQFF
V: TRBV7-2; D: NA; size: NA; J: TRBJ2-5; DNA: TGTGCCAGCAGCTTAGGGTCTGTTAAGTACTTC; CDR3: CASSLGSVKYF
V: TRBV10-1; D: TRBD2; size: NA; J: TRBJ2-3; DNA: TGCGCCAGCAGTGAGGCCTCTAGCGGGAGGGGAGATACGCAGTATTTT; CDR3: CASSEASSGRGDTQYF
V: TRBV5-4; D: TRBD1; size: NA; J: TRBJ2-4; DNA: TGTGCCAGCAGCTTGGGACAGGGACCAAACATTCAGTACTTC; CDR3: CASSLGQGPNIQYF
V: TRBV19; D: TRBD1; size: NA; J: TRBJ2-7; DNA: TGTGCCAGTAGTATTGGACAGGCCTACGAGCAGTACTTC; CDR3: CASSIGQAYEQYF
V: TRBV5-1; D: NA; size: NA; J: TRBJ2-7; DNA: TGCGCCAGCAGTCTTCAAGGGGCTCTGGGCCACGAGCAGTACTTC; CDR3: CASSLQGALGHEQYF
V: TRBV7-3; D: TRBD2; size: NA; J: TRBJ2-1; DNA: TGTGCCAGCAGCCCCCTTCGACTAGCGGGGATCAATGAGCAGTTCTTC; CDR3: CASSPLRLAGINEQFF
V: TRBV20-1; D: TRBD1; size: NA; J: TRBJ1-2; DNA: TGCAGTGCGACAGGGGGCCGGGGCTACACCTTC; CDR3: CSATGGRGYTF
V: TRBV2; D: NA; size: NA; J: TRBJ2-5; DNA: TGTGCCAGCAGGGACAGCCGGCAAGAGACCCAGTACTTC; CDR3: CASRDSRQETQYF
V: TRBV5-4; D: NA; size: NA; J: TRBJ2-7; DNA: TGTGCCAGCAGCTTGAATCAGCGGACGACCTACGAGCAGTACTTC; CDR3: CASSLNQRTTYEQYF
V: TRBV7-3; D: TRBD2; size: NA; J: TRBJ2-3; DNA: TGTGCCAGCAGCACAACGGGACTACGGATTGATACGCAGTATTTT; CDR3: CASSTTGLRIDTQYF
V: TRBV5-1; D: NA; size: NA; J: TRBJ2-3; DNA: TGCGCCAGCAGCTGGGGAAACCGGGGGGATACGCAGTATTTT; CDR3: CASSWGNRGDTQYF
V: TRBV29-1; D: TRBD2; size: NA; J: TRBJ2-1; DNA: TGCAGCCACCCGGGACTAGCGGGAGGAATTATCCACAATGAGCAGTTCTTC; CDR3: CSHPGLAGGIIHNEQFF
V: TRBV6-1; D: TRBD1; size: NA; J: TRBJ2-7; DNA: TGTGCCAGCGGGACAGGGACGGCCTACGAGCAGTACTTC; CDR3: CASGTGTAYEQYF
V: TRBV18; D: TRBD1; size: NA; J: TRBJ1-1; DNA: TGTGCCAGCTCAAAAACAGGGGCCATGAACACTGAAGCTTTCTTT; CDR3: CASSKTGAMNTEAFF
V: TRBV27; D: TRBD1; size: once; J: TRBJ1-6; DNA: TGTGCCAGCGCCTGGGACAGGGAAAATTCACCCCTCCACTTT; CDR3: CASAWDRENSPLHF
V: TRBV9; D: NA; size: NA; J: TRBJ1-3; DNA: TGTGCCAGCAGCGTAGCGGGCGGGGTTGGAAACACCATATATTTT; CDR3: CASSVAGGVGNTIYF
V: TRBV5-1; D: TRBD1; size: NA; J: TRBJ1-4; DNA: TGCGCCAGCAGCCAACGGACAGGGGAAGTTAATGAAAAACTGTTTTTT; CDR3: CASSQRTGEVNEKLFF
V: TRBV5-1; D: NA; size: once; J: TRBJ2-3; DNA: TGCGCCAGCAGCTTAGCCGGACCGCGAGATACGCAGTATTTT; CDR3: CASSLAGPRDTQYF
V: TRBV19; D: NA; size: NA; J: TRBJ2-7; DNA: TGTGCCAGTAGTACTCCTCGGATCCTCTACGAGCAGTACTTC; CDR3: CASSTPRILYEQYF
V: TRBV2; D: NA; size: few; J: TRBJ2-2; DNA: TGTGCCAGCACCGGGAACACCGGGGAGCTGTTTTTT; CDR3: CASTGNTGELFF
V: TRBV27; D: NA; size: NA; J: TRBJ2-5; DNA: TGTGCCAGCAGAAGGGCCACCCAAGAGACCCAGTACTTC; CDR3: CASRRATQETQYF
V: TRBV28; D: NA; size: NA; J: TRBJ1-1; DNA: TGTGCCAGCAGTCTACTCGCCAACACTGAAGCTTTCTTT; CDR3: CASSLLANTEAFF
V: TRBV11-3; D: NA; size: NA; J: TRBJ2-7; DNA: TGTGCCAGCAGCTTCATAATCAACCCCCGGTGCGCCTCCTACGAGCAGTACTTC; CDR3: CASSFIINPRCASYEQYF
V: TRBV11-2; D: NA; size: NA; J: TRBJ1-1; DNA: TGTGCCAGCAGCTTCGGAGGCACGAACACTGAAGCTTTCTTT; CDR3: CASSFGGTNTEAFF
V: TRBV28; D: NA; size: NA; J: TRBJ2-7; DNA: TGTGCCAGCAGCCGCGGGGACAGTGGGGGCTACGAGCAGTACTTC; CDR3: CASSRGDSGGYEQYF
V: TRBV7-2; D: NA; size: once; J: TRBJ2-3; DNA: TGTGCCAGCAGCTCACCCAGGAGGGGTTCCGTCACAGATACGCAGTATTTT; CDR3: CASSSPRRGSVTDTQYF
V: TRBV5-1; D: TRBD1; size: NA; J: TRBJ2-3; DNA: TGCGCCAGCAGCTTGGAAAGTCAGGGGGCTGTAGATACGCAGTATTTT; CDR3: CASSLESQGAVDTQYF
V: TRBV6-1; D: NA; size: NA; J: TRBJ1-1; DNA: TGTGCCAGCAGTGAAGGGGGCAGGGGGAACACTGAAGCTTTCTTT; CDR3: CASSEGGRGNTEAFF
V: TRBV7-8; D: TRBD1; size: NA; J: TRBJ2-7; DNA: TGTGCCAGTTACCGGGACAGGATTTCTCCCGCCGAGCAGTACTTC; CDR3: CASYRDRISPAEQYF
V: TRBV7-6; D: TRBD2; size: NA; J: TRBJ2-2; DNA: TGTGCCAGCAGCTCCGCTAGCGGGCAAGGCCGCACCGGGGAGCTGTTTTTT; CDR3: CASSSASGQGRTGELFF
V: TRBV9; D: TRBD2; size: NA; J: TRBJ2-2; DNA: TGTGCCAGCAGCGTAGTTCCGGGACTAGCCGGGGAGCTGTTTTTT; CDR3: CASSVVPGLAGELFF
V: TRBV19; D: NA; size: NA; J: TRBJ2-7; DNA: TGTGCCAGTAGTATAGATTCGGCGGGTTACTACGAGCAGTACTTC; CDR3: CASSIDSAGYYEQYF
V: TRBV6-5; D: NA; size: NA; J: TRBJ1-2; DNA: TGTGCCAGCGGGAGGGACACCGCGAAATATGGCTACACCTTC; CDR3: CASGRDTAKYGYTF
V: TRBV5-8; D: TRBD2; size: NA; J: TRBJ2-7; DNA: TGTGCCAGCAGCAAGACTAGCGGGACGGGCGAGCAGTACTTC; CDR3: CASSKTSGTGEQYF
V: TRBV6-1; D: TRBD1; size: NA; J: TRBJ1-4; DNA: TGTGCCAGCAGTGAAGGACCAGGGGGATTTGAAAAACTGTTTTTT; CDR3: CASSEGPGGFEKLFF
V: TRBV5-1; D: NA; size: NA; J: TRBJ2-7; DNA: TGCGCCAGCAGCATGGGCGGCACAAGCTCCTACGAGCAGTACTTC; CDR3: CASSMGGTSSYEQYF
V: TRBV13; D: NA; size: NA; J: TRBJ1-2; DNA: TGTGCCAGCAGCTCAACGGGGGCGTATGGCTACACCTTC; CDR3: CASSSTGAYGYTF
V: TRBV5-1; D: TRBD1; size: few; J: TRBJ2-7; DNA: TGCGCCAGCAGCCCTGGACAGGGGGCATACGAGCAGTACTTC; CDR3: CASSPGQGAYEQYF
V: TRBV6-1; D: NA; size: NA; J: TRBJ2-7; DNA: TGTGCCAGCAGCCAAACAGTACAAGAGCAGTACTTC; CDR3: CASSQTVQEQYF
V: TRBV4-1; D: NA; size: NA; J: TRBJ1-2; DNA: TGCGCCAGCAGCCAAGATACCGCCGGATACTATGGCTACACCTTC; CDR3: CASSQDTAGYYGYTF
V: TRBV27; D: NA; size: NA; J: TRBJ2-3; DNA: TGTGCCAGCAGTTTAGCGGGGACAGATACGCAGTATTTT; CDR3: CASSLAGTDTQYF
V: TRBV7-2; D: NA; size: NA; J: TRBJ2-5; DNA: TGTGCCAGCAGCCGCCAGGGTGGGGCAGAGACCCAGTACTTC; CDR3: CASSRQGGAETQYF
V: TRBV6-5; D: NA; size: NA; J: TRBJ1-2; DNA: TGTGCCAGTAAAGGAAACACAGGGTTGAATGGCTACACCTTC; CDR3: CASKGNTGLNGYTF
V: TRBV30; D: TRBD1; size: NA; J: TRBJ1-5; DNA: TGTGCCTGGGGGACAGATAGCAATCAGCCCCAGCATTTT; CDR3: CAWGTDSNQPQHF
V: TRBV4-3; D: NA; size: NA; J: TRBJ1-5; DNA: TGCGCCAGCAGCCAAGAAGCGGGGCGGGGGCAGCCCCAGCATTTT; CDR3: CASSQEAGRGQPQHF
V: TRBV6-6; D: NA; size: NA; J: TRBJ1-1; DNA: TGTGCCAGCCTGGGGGGGCGCGACACTGAAGCTTTCTTT; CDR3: CASLGGRDTEAFF
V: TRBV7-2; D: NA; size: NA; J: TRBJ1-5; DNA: TGTGCCAGCAGCTTCGGTTGGGTGGGGAGCAATCAGCCCCAGCATTTT; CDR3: CASSFGWVGSNQPQHF
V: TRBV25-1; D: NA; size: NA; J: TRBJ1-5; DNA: TGTGCCAGCAGTGAAAGGGACTTTTGGGGCAATCAGCCCCAGCATTTT; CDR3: CASSERDFWGNQPQHF
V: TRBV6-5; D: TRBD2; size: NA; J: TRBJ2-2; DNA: TGTGCCAGCAGTTACTCGCCCACTAGCGGCGGGGAGCTGTTTTTT; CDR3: CASSYSPTSGGELFF
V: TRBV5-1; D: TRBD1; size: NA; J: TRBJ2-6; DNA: TGCGCCAGCAGCTTGGGAGGCGGGACAGGGGGTACATCTGGGGCCAACGTCCTGACTTTC; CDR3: CASSLGGGTGGTSGANVLTF